The T cell receptor beta chain under discussion was sequenced for a study of T cell repertoires in cytomegalovirus infection. Study in general: Epitope selection comprised recently identified HLA-C-restricted CMV epitopes and well-studied HLA-B-restricted CMV epitopes. Study observations and caveats: CMV-specific TCR beta clonotypes restricted by HLA-C were the ones dominating the ex vivo response.

From the reads, TCRdb called clonotypes with MiXCR, one entry per CDR3 protein. In the table there are hundreds of thousands of distinct CDR3 sequences, around a third of which are singletons. Note on this clonotype: Its antigen is undetermined.

The sequence came from a human donor in good health (CMV status not recorded). Some clones in this sample may be carry-over from other donors' samples. This specimen consisted of cultured PBMCs, obtained from culture after CMV antigen stimulation.

CDR3 sequence: CASSYSGVRGDTEAFF. The CDR3 nucleotides are TGTGCCAGCAGTTACTCCGGAGTCAGGGGAGATACTGAAGCTTTCTTT. This chain uses TRBV6-5 with TRBJ1-1; perhaps TRBD1 as D (6 bases). Germline-derived CDR1 and CDR2 are MNHEY and SVGAGI. V was clipped by 0 bases and J by 5 bases, with 16 bases between them. This CDR3 contains 16 residues.